The clone carrying this T cell receptor beta chain ranks as medium-sized. This entry belongs to a study of PD-L1 blockade in urothelial cancer. Overall study: Starting in about 2014, patients were given atezolizumab (1,200 mg intravenously every 3 weeks).

Profiled with immunoSEQ multiplex PCR; TCRdb holds only in-frame clones, not every one. The profile covers tens of thousands of clones, with 87% appearing a single time and roughly 8.2% taken by the ten largest. The CDR3 runs to 12 residues. V gave up 8 bases and J gave up 7 bases, with 14 bases separating them. Germline-derived CDR1 and CDR2 are SEHNR and FQNEAQ (reference sequence). V gene TRBV7-9 combines with J gene TRBJ1-1; D gene unclear. The starting material was PBMCs, obtained around atezolizumab (anti-PD-L1) treatment. The clonotype was recovered from a man aged 55-75 years with urothelial cancer. The CDR3 bases are TGTGCCAGCGGAGGACGTGGGGATGAAGCTTTCTTT. Amino acids: CASGGRGDEAFF.